These T cell receptor beta chains were read from a single sample in a study of shared clonotypes between healthy human individuals. The protocol was immunoSEQ multiplex PCR, while the TCRdb copy is restricted to in-frame clones and leaves out a portion. Counted here are a few million clones, about 90% occurring once; the ten biggest clones make up 0.37%. Material for sequencing was naive CD4+ T cells from PBMCs. The receptor source for this set is a man between 18 and 35 years old in good health. Some clones in this sample may be carry-over from other donors' samples. Both conserved end residues are part of each CDR3. A D gene is named only where the DNA matches it firmly. Clone sizes are given selectively: once, few, many, or a class where the clone is expanded.

cdr3_aa cdr3_nt j_call clone_size d_call v_call
CASSPVPGQGSYGYTF TGTGCCAGCAGCCCAGTCCCGGGACAGGGAAGCTATGGCTACACCTTC TRBJ1-2 - TRBD1 TRBV4-2
CASSLLAHRGWEAYNEQFF TGTGCCAGCAGTCTACTAGCTCACCGGGGCTGGGAGGCCTACAATGAGCAGTTCTTC TRBJ2-1 - - TRBV27
CAWRSWQISGNTIYF TGTGCCTGGAGGTCGTGGCAGATTTCTGGAAACACCATATATTTT TRBJ1-3 - - TRBV30
CASSLSPRGLQFF TGTGCCAGCAGTTTATCCCCAAGGGGTTTGCAGTTCTTC TRBJ2-1 - - TRBV27
CASSPQGAGEQYF TGTGCCAGCAGCCCGCAGGGGGCCGGCGAGCAGTACTTC TRBJ2-7 - TRBD1 TRBV7-6
CASTLSWVTEAFF TGTGCCAGCACCCTCTCGTGGGTCACTGAAGCTTTCTTT TRBJ1-1 - - TRBV28
CASSLTTKAGYTEAFF TGTGCCAGCAGCTTGACCACAAAAGCGGGGTACACTGAAGCTTTCTTT TRBJ1-1 once - TRBV5-6
CASSSGRGMNTEAFF TGTGCCAGCAGTTCCGGGAGGGGAATGAACACTGAAGCTTTCTTT TRBJ1-1 - - TRBV6-5
CASSGSSLYEQYF TGTGCCAGCAGCGGATCTAGCCTCTACGAGCAGTACTTC TRBJ2-7 - - TRBV11-2
CASSARNEKLFF TGCGCCAGCAGCGCCCGTAATGAAAAACTGTTTTTT TRBJ1-4 once - TRBV4-1
CASSYSGTAYEQYF TGTGCCAGCAGTTACTCCGGGACGGCCTACGAGCAGTACTTC TRBJ2-7 once - TRBV6-5
CASSLLAGGNNEQFF TGTGCCAGCTCCCTTCTAGCGGGAGGGAACAATGAGCAGTTCTTC TRBJ2-1 - TRBD2 TRBV27
CAVSGLTPETQYF TGTGCCGTTTCGGGGCTCACGCCGGAGACCCAGTACTTC TRBJ2-5 - - TRBV28
CASRLSGRTDTQYF TGTGCCAGCAGGCTTAGCGGGAGAACAGATACGCAGTATTTT TRBJ2-3 - TRBD2 TRBV7-8
CASSPRGYGYTF TGTGCCAGCAGTCCGCGTGGCTATGGCTACACCTTC TRBJ1-2 - - TRBV6-1
CASSRREGAVSDTQYF TGTGCCAGCAGCCGACGGGAGGGGGCAGTTTCAGATACGCAGTATTTT TRBJ2-3 - - TRBV9
CSAPRVQPQHF TGCAGCGCACCGCGCGTGCAGCCCCAGCATTTT TRBJ1-5 - - TRBV29-1
CASSSRRTVLVRRDEQYF TGTGCCAGCAGCTCCAGGAGGACGGTCCTGGTCCGTCGGGACGAGCAGTACTTC TRBJ2-7 - - TRBV5-6
CASSTISSYEQYF TGTGCCAGTAGCACCATTAGCTCCTACGAGCAGTACTTC TRBJ2-7 - - TRBV19
CASSPYSQPRWDRGLYGYTF TGTGCCAGCAGTCCGTATTCCCAACCCCGCTGGGACAGGGGGCTCTATGGCTACACCTTC TRBJ1-2 - TRBD1 TRBV27
CASSLEWDGQFF TGCGCCAGCAGCTTGGAGTGGGACGGGCAGTTCTTC TRBJ2-1 - - TRBV5-1
CASSKYGEKLFF TGTGCCAGCAGTAAGTACGGTGAAAAACTGTTTTTT TRBJ1-4 few - TRBV6-1
CASSPSRTRGYTGELFF TGTGCCAGCTCACCATCCCGGACAAGGGGATACACCGGGGAGCTGTTTTTT TRBJ2-2 - - TRBV18
CASSSDPSAGGYTF TGTGCCAGCAGCTCTGACCCCTCCGCTGGAGGCTACACCTTC TRBJ1-2 - - TRBV6-5
CASTFSRDSPLHF TGTGCCAGTACGTTCTCTCGGGATTCACCCCTCCACTTT TRBJ1-6 - - TRBV19
CASSKLRESLAQETQYF TGTGCCAGCAGTAAGTTAAGGGAGTCCCTCGCCCAAGAGACCCAGTACTTC TRBJ2-5 - - TRBV27
CASSPKTGEETQYF TGTGCCAGCAGCCCAAAGACAGGGGAAGAGACCCAGTACTTC TRBJ2-5 - TRBD1 TRBV7-9
CASSYDQSSGNTIYF TGTGCCAGCAGCTACGACCAGAGCTCTGGAAACACCATATATTTT TRBJ1-3 once - TRBV5-4
CASSSSAEYTGELFF TGTGCCAGCAGCTCCTCAGCGGAGTACACCGGGGAGCTGTTTTTT TRBJ2-2 once - TRBV5-4
CASSVVGTGGITEAFF TGTGCCAGCAGCGTAGTCGGGACAGGGGGCATCACTGAAGCTTTCTTT TRBJ1-1 - TRBD1 TRBV9
CASSVSGDYGYTF TGTGCCAGCAGCGTTTCAGGGGACTATGGCTACACCTTC TRBJ1-2 few - TRBV9
CASSKGTGVEKLFF TGTGCCAGCAGCAAGGGGACAGGGGTTGAAAAACTGTTTTTT TRBJ1-4 - TRBD1 TRBV9
CASSVVGRHPDTQYF TGTGCCAGCAGCGTAGTCGGGAGGCACCCAGATACGCAGTATTTT TRBJ2-3 - TRBD2 TRBV9
CASSYVSGREQFF TGTGCCAGCAGTTACGTTTCGGGAAGGGAGCAGTTCTTC TRBJ2-1 - - TRBV6-6
CATSHGTGAGANVLTF TGTGCCACCAGCCACGGGACGGGTGCTGGGGCCAACGTCCTGACTTTC TRBJ2-6 - - TRBV15
CASSVGQGGNQPQHF TGTGCCAGCAGCGTAGGGCAGGGGGGCAATCAGCCCCAGCATTTT TRBJ1-5 - TRBD1 TRBV9
CASTLGGFGELFF TGTGCCAGTACGTTAGGGGGGTTCGGGGAGCTGTTTTTT TRBJ2-2 few - TRBV6-6
CASSPEFQITDTQYF TGCGCCAGCAGCCCAGAGTTCCAGATCACAGATACGCAGTATTTT TRBJ2-3 once - TRBV5-1
CASSSGIVSRGYTDTQYF TGTGCCAGCAGCTCAGGTATCGTCTCGCGGGGGTACACAGATACGCAGTATTTT TRBJ2-3 - TRBD2 TRBV7-9
CASSLVPENYGYTF TGTGCCAGCAGCTTAGTTCCGGAAAACTATGGCTACACCTTC TRBJ1-2 - - TRBV7-9
CASSPGTSYGYTF TGTGCCAGCAGCCCCGGGACCTCTTATGGCTACACCTTC TRBJ1-2 - - TRBV5-6
CASSYSLMGNEQYF TGTGCCAGCAGTTACTCCCTAATGGGCAACGAGCAGTACTTC TRBJ2-7 - - TRBV6-5